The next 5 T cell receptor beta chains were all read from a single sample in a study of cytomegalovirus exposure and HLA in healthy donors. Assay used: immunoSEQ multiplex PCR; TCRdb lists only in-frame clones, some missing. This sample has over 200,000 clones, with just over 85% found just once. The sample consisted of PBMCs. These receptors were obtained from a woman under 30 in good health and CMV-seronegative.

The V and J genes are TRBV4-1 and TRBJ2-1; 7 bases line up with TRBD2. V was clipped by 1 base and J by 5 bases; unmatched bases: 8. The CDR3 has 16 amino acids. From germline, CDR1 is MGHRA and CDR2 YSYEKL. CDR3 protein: CASSQAQREQHNEQFF. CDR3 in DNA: TGCGCCAGCAGCCAAGCCCAGCGGGAACAGCACAATGAGCAGTTCTTC.

CDR3 sequence (DNA): TGTGCCAGCAGCTCGAGGACAGGAGATGGCTACACCTTC. It is translated as CASSSRTGDGYTF. The chain uses TRBV7-2 and TRBJ1-2, with 7 bases matching TRBD1. V was pared by 4 bases and J by 6 bases, with 5 bases of the junction left unmatched. The CDR3 loop spans 13 amino acids. Germline V gene data show CDR1 as SGHTA and CDR2 as FQGNSA.

The CDR3 DNA is TGTGCCAGCAAACGGACACACCTGAGCTCCTACGAGCAGTACTTC. The encoded protein is CASKRTHLSSYEQYF. The chain combines TRBV2 with TRBJ2-7; perhaps TRBD1 as D (5 bases). Germline V gives CDR1 SNHLY, CDR2 FYNNEI. V dropped 7 bases and J dropped 0 bases, with 16 bases sitting between them. The length of the CDR3 is 15 residues.

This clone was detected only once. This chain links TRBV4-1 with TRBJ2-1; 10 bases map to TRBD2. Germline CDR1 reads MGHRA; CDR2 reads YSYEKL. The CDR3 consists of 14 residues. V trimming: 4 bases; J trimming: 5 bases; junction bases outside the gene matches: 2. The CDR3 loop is CASSRTSGDNEQFF. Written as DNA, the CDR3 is TGCGCCAGCAGCCGGACTAGCGGAGACAATGAGCAGTTCTTC.

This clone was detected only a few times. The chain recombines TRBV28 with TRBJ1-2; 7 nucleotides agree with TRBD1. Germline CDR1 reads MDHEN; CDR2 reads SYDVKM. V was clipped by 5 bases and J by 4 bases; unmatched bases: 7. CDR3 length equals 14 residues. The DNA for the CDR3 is TGTGCCAGCAGTGCCCCCCCAGGGGGCTATGGCTACACCTTC. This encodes CASSAPPGGYGYTF.